The 8 T cell receptor beta chains below were found in one sample sequenced in a study of blood T cell repertoires in COVID-19. Sequencing used immunoSEQ multiplex PCR; TCRdb keeps in-frame clones, though not all of them. Among 350,000 to 450,000 clones listed, approximately 90% were seen once. Sequencing was carried out using PBMCs or T cells enriched from blood (not recorded which). Receptor source: a woman between 40 and 50 years old who had been exposed to COVID-19.

The chain joins TRBV7-2 to TRBJ1-6; D call uncertain. CDR3 size: 14 residues. V was shortened by 5 bases and J by 4 bases, with 9 bases between the two germline ends. Germline lookup yields CDR1 SGHTA and CDR2 FQGNSA. This CDR3 reads CASSRWEYNSPLHF. DNA for the CDR3: TGTGCCAGCAGCAGGTGGGAGTATAATTCACCCCTCCACTTT.

V gene TRBV12-3 or TRBV12-4 combines with J gene TRBJ1-2, with 10 bases matching TRBD1. J was trimmed by 6 bases and V by 6 bases; bases with no gene match: 4. The CDR3 sequence is 13 residues long. CDR3 residues: CASSLDRGNGYTF. CDR3 in DNA: TGTGCCAGCAGCCTGGACAGGGGGAATGGCTACACCTTC.

This clone was picked up one time. The chain couples TRBV4-1 to TRBJ2-7, with D possibly matching TRBD1 (6 bases). Germline V lookup: CDR1 MGHRA, CDR2 YSYEKL. The CDR3 consists of 13 residues. With 4 bases removed from V and 7 bases from J, the gap between germline ends came to 14 bases. The CDR3 sequence: CASSLYVGAEQYF. For the CDR3, the DNA is TGCGCCAGCAGCCTTTATGTGGGGGCTGAGCAGTACTTC.

The table lists this clone with a few counts. The V gene is TRBV20-1, the J gene TRBJ1-1; D is unclear. The CDR3 length is 11 residues. V lost 0 bases, J lost 11 bases, and 10 bases lay in between. Germline V gives CDR1 DFQATT, CDR2 SNEGSKA (reference sequence). CDR3 protein: CSARDANLAFF. The DNA for the CDR3 is TGCAGTGCTAGAGACGCGAACCTTGCTTTCTTT.

The V and J genes are TRBV6-5 and TRBJ2-7, with D possibly TRBD1 on 5 matching bases. Trimming removed 4 bases from V and 2 bases from J, with 12 bases in between. CDR3 size: 14 residues. Germline V CDR1 and CDR2: MNHEY, SVGAGI. CDR3 in amino acids: CASSSWTRPYEQYF. CDR3 DNA: TGTGCCAGCAGTTCCTGGACACGGCCCTACGAGCAGTACTTC.

The V call is TRBV3-1 (or the pseudogene TRBV3-2), the J call TRBJ2-1; 12 bases are a match to TRBD2. The CDR3 is made up of 18 amino acids. V lost 1 base, J lost 1 base, and 5 bases stayed unmatched. CDR1 and CDR2 from the germline V gene are LGHDT and YNNKEL (reference sequence). CDR3 in DNA: TGTGCCAGCAGCCAAGGGACTAGCGGGATTGGGTCCTACAATGAGCAGTTCTTC. Its translation: CASSQGTSGIGSYNEQFF.

This clone was recorded a few times. This chain links TRBV14 with TRBJ1-3; D unclear. The germline V gene has CDR1 SGHDN and CDR2 FVKESK. With 0 bases removed from V and 1 base from J, the gap between germline ends came to 4 bases. The CDR3 runs to 14 residues. CDR3 in DNA: TGTGCCAGCAGCCAAGATATATCTGGAAACACCATATATTTT. Translating it yields CASSQDISGNTIYF.

The chain is built from TRBV20-1 and TRBJ2-5; possible D gene TRBD2, 5 bases. Per germline, CDR1 DFQATT and CDR2 SNEGSKA (reference sequence). The CDR3 runs to 14 residues. Deletions cut 3 bases from V and 5 bases from J, with 16 bases between. The CDR3 loop reads CSASMRALGETQYF. CDR3 DNA sequence: TGCAGTGCTAGTATGAGGGCCCTGGGGGAGACCCAGTACTTC.